These 23 T cell receptor beta chains were all obtained from the same sample, sequenced in a study of shared clonotypes between healthy human individuals. TCRdb keeps only in-frame clones here, not all; method: immunoSEQ multiplex PCR. The sample includes roughly 2,000,000 clones, about 95% seen only once; the top ten take 1% to 1.5%. Naive CD8 cells were CD45RO-negative, positively selected for CCR7, excluding terminally differentiated effector memory CD45RA+ cells. Sequencing used naive CD8+ T cells sorted from blood. These receptors were obtained from a man aged 18 to 30 in good health.

The genes are TRBV5-1 and TRBJ2-3; D ambiguous. Trimming shortened V by 3 bases and J by 1 base, and 6 bases separated the two germline ends. Germline V lookup: CDR1 SGHRS, CDR2 YFSETQ. The CDR3 length is 13 residues. The CDR3 reads CASSWFGTDTQYF. For the CDR3, the DNA is TGCGCCAGCAGCTGGTTCGGCACAGATACGCAGTATTTT.

The chain employs TRBV27 and TRBJ2-1; possible D gene TRBD2, 5 bases. The CDR3 runs 13 residues. V gave up 4 bases and J gave up 7 bases, with 11 bases separating them. The germline gives CDR1 MNHEY, CDR2 SMNVEV (reference sequence). The CDR3 sequence is CASSYDYWNEQFF. In DNA form, the CDR3 reads TGTGCCAGCAGTTACGACTATTGGAATGAGCAGTTCTTC.

This clone was seen once. Different DNA sequences within this sample yield the same CDR3. The genes are TRBV27 and TRBJ2-7; D is ambiguous. Trimming stripped 5 bases from V and 0 bases from J, with 8 bases between. CDR3 size: 13 residues. Looked up from germline, CDR1 is MNHEY and CDR2 is SMNVEV (reference sequence). The CDR3 is CASSPTASYEQYF. The CDR3 DNA follows: TGTGCCAGCAGTCCCACCGCCTCCTACGAGCAGTACTTC.

The rearrangement links TRBV27 to TRBJ2-7; no clear D gene. Germline V gene sequence: CDR1 MNHEY, CDR2 SMNVEV (reference sequence). Trimming removed 5 bases at V and 4 bases at J, with 9 bases between. The CDR3 covers 12 residues. The CDR3 protein is CASSIIGYEQYF. The CDR3 nucleotides are TGTGCCAGCAGTATTATCGGGTACGAGCAGTACTTC.

As for this clone: The sample carries other DNA sequences with the same CDR3. DNA of the CDR3: TGTGCCAGCAGCTTAGCCGGGGATACGCAGTATTTT. Amino acids: CASSLAGDTQYF. This rearrangement joins TRBV11-1 to TRBJ2-3; D gene unclear. V was shortened by 0 bases and J by 6 bases, with 4 bases between the two germline ends. Germline V lookup: CDR1 SGHAT, CDR2 FQDESV (reference sequence). The CDR3 loop spans 12 amino acids.

The chain links TRBV18 to TRBJ2-1, with D uncertain. The germline V and J ends were trimmed by 0 bases and 4 bases, with 7 bases remaining between them. Germline V CDR1 and CDR2: KGHSH, LQKENI. The CDR3 has 14 residues. The CDR3 spells CASSPPVRYNEQFF. As DNA, the CDR3 is TGTGCCAGCTCACCACCGGTCAGGTACAATGAGCAGTTCTTC.

As for this clone: The sample has other DNA sequences that encode this CDR3 too. This sequence joins TRBV5-1 and TRBJ2-7; TRBD1 matches at 8 bases. The V and J ends lost 0 bases and 4 bases, in that order; junction bases with no gene match: 3. The germline CDR1 and CDR2 sequences are SGHRS and YFSETQ. The CDR3 totals 14 residues. The CDR3 loop reads CASSLATGGYEQYF. For the CDR3, the DNA is TGCGCCAGCAGCTTGGCAACAGGGGGTTACGAGCAGTACTTC.

The chain is built from TRBV27 and TRBJ2-7; D might be TRBD2 (5 bases). The CDR3 has 14 residues. Trimming shortened V by 5 bases and J by 3 bases, and 14 bases separated the two germline ends. Germline CDR1 and CDR2: MNHEY and SMNVEV (reference sequence). The CDR3 loop is CASSPTLDGYEQYF. The CDR3 DNA reads as TGTGCCAGCAGTCCGACACTAGACGGCTACGAGCAGTACTTC.

Notes on this clone: In the same sample, other DNA sequences code for this CDR3. The chain carries TRBV30 and TRBJ2-3; the match to TRBD2 covers 13 bases. The V gene end was trimmed by 0 bases and the J gene end by 4 bases; junction bases not matched to a gene: 1. Germline CDR1 GTSNPN, CDR2 SVGIG (reference sequence). CDR3 length equals 15 residues. CDR3 residues: CAWSVLAGGPDTQYF. The CDR3 region has the DNA TGTGCCTGGAGTGTACTAGCGGGGGGGCCAGATACGCAGTATTTT.

The chain carries TRBV6-5 and TRBJ1-2; D possibly corresponds to TRBD1 (5 bases). V lost 0 bases and J lost 5, with 16 bases in between. CDR1 and CDR2 (germline): MNHEY, SVGAGI. The CDR3 runs 16 residues. The CDR3 reads CASSYSTGAILYGYTF. Written as DNA, the CDR3 is TGTGCCAGCAGTTACTCGACCGGGGCGATCTTATATGGCTACACCTTC.

This clone occurred once. The V call is TRBV27, the J call TRBJ2-1, with D possibly TRBD2 on 6 matching bases. The CDR3 consists of 14 residues. Per germline, CDR1 MNHEY and CDR2 SMNVEV (reference sequence). V lost 2 bases to trimming and J lost 4 bases, with 9 bases between them. Here the CDR3 DNA reads TGTGCCAGCAGTTTAGTCGGGACTTACAATGAGCAGTTCTTC. Translated: CASSLVGTYNEQFF.

The genes are TRBV7-9 and TRBJ2-7, with 7 bases that match TRBD1. V shed 5 bases and J 1 base; nucleotides not matched to a gene: 8. Germline V lookup: CDR1 SEHNR, CDR2 FQNEAQ (reference sequence). The CDR3 contains 15 residues. CDR3 residues: CASSPRQGESYEQYF. CDR3 nucleotides: TGTGCCAGCAGCCCAAGACAGGGAGAGTCCTACGAGCAGTACTTC.

Details on this clone: Distinct nucleotide sequences in the sample also encode this CDR3. The rearrangement links TRBV9 to TRBJ2-2; D not certain. V gave up 0 bases and J gave up 4 bases, with 7 bases separating them. CDR3 length: 14 residues. CDR1 is SGDLS, CDR2 YYNGEE, per germline. CDR3 loop: CASSVGGATGELFF. The CDR3 DNA sequence: TGTGCCAGCAGCGTAGGGGGTGCCACCGGGGAGCTGTTTTTT.

CDR3 nucleotide sequence: TGTGCCAGCAGCGTAGCGGACGGAGCTAACTATGGCTACACCTTC. Amino acid sequence: CASSVADGANYGYTF. The chain has TRBV9 and TRBJ1-2, with no clear D. Germline loops: CDR1 SGDLS, CDR2 YYNGEE. There are 15 residues in the CDR3. Trimming removed 0 bases from V and 0 bases from J, with 9 bases in between.

The count of this clone is one. The chain has TRBV6-1 and TRBJ1-3, with TRBD1 matching 7 bases. Germline CDR1 and CDR2: MNHNS and SASEGT. Germline trimming cut 1 base from V and 2 bases from J; bases unmatched to any gene: 5. The CDR3 sequence is 16 residues long. Here the CDR3 DNA reads TGTGCCAGCAGTGAAGAGACAGGGTTTACTGGAAACACCATATATTTT. Translating gives CASSEETGFTGNTIYF.

This clone was counted a few times. The sample carries other DNA sequences with the same CDR3. This chain uses TRBV27 with TRBJ2-1; D possibly uses TRBD1 or TRBD2 (5 bases each). V was shortened by 0 bases and J by 0 bases, with 9 bases between the two germline ends. The germline V gene has CDR1 MNHEY and CDR2 SMNVEV (reference sequence). The CDR3 consists of 16 residues. Here the CDR3 DNA reads TGTGCCAGCAGTTTATCGGCAGGGAGCTCCTACAATGAGCAGTTCTTC. This gives the protein CASSLSAGSSYNEQFF.

This clone has just one count. The chain couples TRBV27 to TRBJ1-3; D is unclear. The CDR3 is 14 amino acids. V lost 6 bases, J lost 0 bases, and 9 bases lay in between. CDR1 and CDR2 (germline): MNHEY, SMNVEV (reference sequence). The CDR3 here is CASSPSNSGNTIYF. In DNA form, the CDR3 reads TGTGCCAGCAGCCCATCGAACTCTGGAAACACCATATATTTT.

This rearrangement joins TRBV4-3 to TRBJ2-2, with 9 bases aligning to TRBD2. After removal of 1 base from V and 5 bases from J, the junction contained 14 bases not matched to a gene. Germline CDR1 and CDR2: LGHNA and YSLEER. This CDR3 region has 19 residues. CDR3 region: CASSQVLGFLAGLTGELFF. CDR3 nucleotide sequence: TGCGCCAGCAGCCAAGTCCTAGGGTTCCTAGCGGGATTGACCGGGGAGCTGTTTTTT.

The chain recombines TRBV5-6 with TRBJ2-2; 12 nucleotides line up with TRBD2. The germline V gene has CDR1 SGHDT and CDR2 YYEEEE. The CDR3 contains 18 residues. Trimming cost V 9 bases and J 4 bases; bases outside gene matches: 16. The CDR3 DNA reads TGTGCCACCTCTGCGTCCGGACTAGCGGGACAAGTCACCGGGGAGCTGTTTTTT. Its translation is CATSASGLAGQVTGELFF.

The chain has TRBV6-6 and TRBJ1-5; 10 bases agree with TRBD1. J was trimmed by 5 bases and V by 4 bases; bases with no gene match: 2. The CDR3 contains 14 residues. Germline CDR1 is MNHNY and CDR2 is SVGAGI (reference sequence). The CDR3 nucleotides read TGTGCCAGCAGTTCAGGACAGGGGGATCAGCCCCAGCATTTT. Protein: CASSSGQGDQPQHF.

The chain combines TRBV4-1 with TRBJ1-1; maybe TRBD1 (5 bases). The CDR3 contains 15 residues. Germline V gene sequence: CDR1 MGHRA, CDR2 YSYEKL. V was trimmed by 0 bases and J by 4 bases, leaving 12 bases between them. CDR3: CASSQDRGPGTEAFF. In DNA form, the CDR3 reads TGCGCCAGCAGCCAAGATAGGGGCCCTGGCACTGAAGCTTTCTTT.

J is TRBJ1-1 and V is TRBV28; D unresolved. Germline CDR1 MDHEN, CDR2 SYDVKM. The V gene lost 6 bases and the J gene lost 0 bases, with 8 bases spanning the gap. The CDR3 length is 13 residues. The CDR3 DNA reads TGTGCCAGCAGCCAAAACATGAACACTGAAGCTTTCTTT. This codes for CASSQNMNTEAFF.

Notes on this clone: At the DNA level, this CDR3 is encoded by other sequences in the same sample as well. The CDR3 reads CASSYSTTEAFF. The CDR3 DNA is TGTGCCAGCAGTTACTCGACCACCGAAGCTTTCTTT. The chain combines TRBV6-6 with TRBJ1-1; D is undetermined. CDR1 and CDR2 (germline): MNHNY, SVGAGI (reference sequence). This CDR3 is 12 amino acids long. The V and J ends lost 0 bases and 8 bases respectively, with 7 bases between them.